The entry that follows covers one T cell receptor (beta chain) sequence. No antigen is known for it. No qualities accompany the bases; no much larger clone lies one base away. The germline V gene sets CDR1 to SGHTS and CDR2 to YDEGEE. The cysteine opens and the phenylalanine closes a CDR3 of 14 amino acids. Just CDR3 DNA is preserved here, 42 bases in frame from base 1. V is cut by 4 bases and J by 0 bases, and the space between the germline ends is 10 bases. This sample was included in a study of T cell changes during pregnancy in multiple sclerosis (dated by TCRdb to between 2018 and 2021). Study-wide context: In women with multiple sclerosis, the researchers looked at how the T cell repertoire shifted as pregnancy progressed.

The library was made by the immunoSEQ multiplex PCR assay. TCRdb provides this immuneACCESS table in a form limited to in-frame rearrangements. Some clones are lacking; in checked studies, under half of them reflect an unresolved V gene, and why the rest are absent is not known. The sample includes 30,000 to 40,000 clones, with 90% observed a single time. The ten largest clones take up 5% to 6.5% of the sample. This chain joins TRBV5-8 to TRBJ2-5; tentative D gene TRBD2, with 7 bases matching. The sequence came from a female donor in good health, enrolled as a control in a pregnancy study. The sequencing used peripheral blood, collected in the third trimester of pregnancy. The CDR3 protein sequence reads: CASSVGGHQETQYF. The DNA reads as follows: TGTGCCAGCAGCGTCGGGGGGCACCAAGAGACCCAGTACTTC.